The clone carrying this TCR beta chain was detected ten times or more. This specimen belongs to a study of T cells in Graves' hyperthyroidism and ophthalmopathy. CDR3 length equals 14 residues. Germline V CDR1 and CDR2: SGDLS, YYNGEE. Between the trimmed V and J ends, which lost 0 bases and 1 base, there was a span of 5 bases. RNA transcripts provided the source from which TCR beta CDR3 regions were amplified. With the HTBI primer set, the TCR CDR3 went through a first round of RT-PCR. TCRdb re-derived calls from the multiplex PCR reads in MiXCR, one entry per CDR3 protein. This table holds around 800,000 distinct CDR3 sequences, approximately 40% found once.

Sequencing input: blood. This TCR came from a man aged 18 to 30 with Graves' hyperthyroidism. The chain employs TRBV9 and TRBJ1-3; D not resolved. CDR3 residues: CASSVDGSGNTIYF. The CDR3 bases are TGTGCCAGCAGCGTAGATGGGTCTGGAAACACCATATATTTT. Full variable domain (outside the CDR3, taken from reference TRBV9 and TRBJ1-3): DSGVTQTPKHLITATGQRVTLRCSPRSGDLSVYWYQQSLDQGLQFLIQYYNGEERAKGNILERFSAQQFPDLHSELNLSSLELGDSALYFCASSVDGSGNTIYFGEGSWLTVV.